Listed below are T cell receptor beta chains from one sample, sequenced in a study of cytomegalovirus exposure and HLA in healthy donors. Some clones are missing from TCRdb's copy, which holds only in-frame ones; the method was immunoSEQ multiplex PCR. This sample has fewer than 250,000 clones; less than 85% occur once, and the top ten carry 0.2% to 0.25%. The sequenced sample was PBMCs. The origin of the receptors is a girl aged 2 to 9 in good health and CMV-seronegative. Both conserved end residues are part of each CDR3. Fields, in order: V gene, J gene, CDR3 length, CDR3 protein.

TRBV7-9	TRBJ1-5	12	CASSAGYQPQHF
TRBV27	TRBJ1-2	14	CASNPLDRDYGYTF
TRBV4-1	TRBJ2-1	14	CASTPGTRGGEQFF
TRBV5-1	TRBJ2-5	15	CASSPSTGGGETQYF
TRBV7-9	TRBJ1-1	13	CASSGDLNTEAFF
TRBV14	TRBJ2-3	17	CASSPITGTTNTDTQYF
TRBV7-9	TRBJ2-2	19	CASSARGAGAGIGTGELFF
TRBV5-1	TRBJ2-3	16	CASSLTAQGGTDTQYF
TRBV2	TRBJ1-2	10	CASAIYGYTF
TRBV29-1	TRBJ2-3	17	CSVTGTSGGGGTDTQYF
TRBV6-6	TRBJ1-3	14	CASSYDSSGNTIYF
TRBV11-1	TRBJ1-1	14	CASSSLTGDTEAFF
TRBV23-1	TRBJ1-4	21	CASSRAPHGPKKNATNEKLFF
TRBV7-2	TRBJ2-5	14	CASSPRGFQETQYF
TRBV6-1	TRBJ1-6	18	CASSEVPGTQGGGSPLHF
TRBV19	TRBJ1-6	17	CASSTQSWTGRNSPLHF
TRBV2	TRBJ2-3	16	CASPGSGTSLPDTQYF
TRBV7-9	TRBJ1-1	16	CASSLQPGQGGPEAFF
TRBV5-6	TRBJ2-3	13	CASSFGQADTQYF
TRBV28	TRBJ1-3	14	CASTGWDRGDTIYF
TRBV27	TRBJ1-1	13	CASSLARRGEAFF
TRBV5-1	TRBJ2-3	14	CASRDSKRGDTQYF
TRBV19	TRBJ1-6	17	CASSQYAGSSYNSPLHF
TRBV19	TRBJ2-1	14	CASNPGTVYNEQFF
TRBV10-2	TRBJ1-1	14	CASRPTGTGTEAFF
TRBV19	TRBJ2-7	15	CASSVLLGSSYEQYF
TRBV7-9	TRBJ1-1	12	CASSSHRDEAFF
TRBV4-2	TRBJ2-1	15	CASSPRGGSYNEQFF
TRBV5-1	TRBJ2-1	15	CASSLRTGGSGEQFF
TRBV4-1	TRBJ1-1	13	CASSQKPNTEAFF
TRBV5-1	.	15	CASSVQGTSSYEQYF
TRBV19	TRBJ2-5	13	CASSGPDQETQYF
TRBV25-1	TRBJ1-1	13	CASSISGGTEAFF
TRBV4-1	TRBJ2-4	16	CASSQDPRPAKNIQYF
TRBV30	TRBJ2-1	16	CAWSGREGPDLGEQFF
TRBV10-1	TRBJ2-7	14	CASSNQGAAYEQYF
TRBV6-5	TRBJ2-7	15	CASSYPRGGVYEQYF
TRBV7-6	TRBJ1-1	17	CASSLPRPGQSNTEAFF
TRBV27	TRBJ2-2	17	CASSYPPGQGFGGELFF
TRBV30	TRBJ2-7	16	CAWSIRVAGPSYEQYF
TRBV15	TRBJ2-1	15	CATSNGGGAYNEQFF
TRBV6-6	TRBJ2-1	15	CASSSQMERGGEQFF
TRBV19	TRBJ2-3	15	CASSIVGRGGDTQYF
TRBV18	TRBJ2-3	15	CASSPLTGESDTQYF
TRBV5-4	TRBJ1-1	13	CASSLDQQGEAFF
TRBV2	TRBJ2-1	14	CASRETGLDNEQFF
TRBV5-4	TRBJ2-5	16	CASSLGLAGGTETQYF
TRBV4-1	TRBJ2-3	12	CASSHSVDTQYF
TRBV19	TRBJ2-7	15	CASSVGSGTPYEQYF
TRBV18	TRBJ2-2	18	CASSPPKEQGKFPGELFF
TRBV29-1	TRBJ1-1	13	CSVVRGRNTEAFF
TRBV4-1	TRBJ1-1	15	CASSQDRGQGTEAFF
TRBV5-6	TRBJ2-4	12	CASSWGGHIQYF
TRBV30	TRBJ2-7	17	CAWSVRGRLILGNEQYF
TRBV19	TRBJ1-5	17	CASSFNRDTKGNQPQHF